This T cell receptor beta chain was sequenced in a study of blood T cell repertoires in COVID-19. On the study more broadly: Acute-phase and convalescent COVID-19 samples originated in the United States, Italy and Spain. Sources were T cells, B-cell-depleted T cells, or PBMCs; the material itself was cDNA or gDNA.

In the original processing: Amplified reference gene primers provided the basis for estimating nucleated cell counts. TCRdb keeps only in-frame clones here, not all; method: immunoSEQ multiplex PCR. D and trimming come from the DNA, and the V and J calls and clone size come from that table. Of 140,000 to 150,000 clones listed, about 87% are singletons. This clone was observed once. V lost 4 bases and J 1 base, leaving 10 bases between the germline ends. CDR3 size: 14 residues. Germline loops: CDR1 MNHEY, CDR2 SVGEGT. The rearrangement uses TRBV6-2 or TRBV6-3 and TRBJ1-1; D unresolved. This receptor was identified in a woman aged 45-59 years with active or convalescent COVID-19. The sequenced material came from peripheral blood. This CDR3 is CASSLARGNTEAFF. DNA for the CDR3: TGTGCCAGCAGTTTAGCGCGGGGGAACACTGAAGCTTTCTTT.